The text below deals with one T cell receptor beta chain. What this receptor recognizes is not known. The sample holds no much larger clone one base away, and base qualities are not on file. This sample is part of a study of CD8 T cells in ankylosing spondylitis (TCRdb year 2017). The study in broad terms: T cell receptor beta repertoires were profiled in healthy donors and ankylosing spondylitis patients so that disease-linked TCR variants could be found. The full study cohort comprised approximately 23 ankylosing spondylitis patients and some 110 healthy donors. Peripheral blood samples were taken, and synovial fluid was additionally collected from ankylosing spondylitis patients.

Summary of the overall study and its limitations: The disease-linked clones showed a CD8+ phenotype and occurred at relatively low frequencies in peripheral blood. Some TCR beta motif variants had previously been reported in synovial fluid and blood of reactive arthritis patients, which suggested common disease-initiation mechanisms. Significant enrichment of the disease-linked clones was reported in matched synovial fluid samples from ankylosing spondylitis patients. Blood from ankylosing spondylitis patients appeared to be characterized by a TCR beta motif made up of several highly homologous amino acid variants.

Via the germline V gene (reference sequence), CDR1 is DFQATT and CDR2 SNEGSKA. Trimming takes 0 bases from V and 3 bases from J, and the germline ends sit 11 bases apart. Counted from cysteine to phenylalanine, this CDR3 has 15 amino acids. The entry retains the CDR3 DNA only, 45 bases that are in frame from base 1. The data were produced on an Illumina HiSeq 2500. TCR beta libraries were prepared by quantitative 5'-RACE with molecular barcodes. Concerning the study's data processing: A new computational method based on a probabilistic model of VDJ rearrangement was used to identify disease-linked TCR variants. TCRdb reanalyzed the raw reads on its own, using fastp at Q25 for trimming and MiXCR for clone calling, and kept in-frame beta chains. Each CDR3 protein gets just one entry, which takes the most common genes and DNA from the rows behind it. TCRdb assigned the V and J calls; the authors' analysis was not used. The sample table lists just over 300,000 distinct CDR3 sequences, more than 20% of them with a count of one. The top ten hold 3% to 4% of the sample.

What was sequenced was blood, either unsorted or a sorted T cell fraction (not recorded which). The sequence came from a female donor with ankylosing spondylitis or in good health (not recorded which). In this chain, TRBV20-1 is recombined with TRBJ2-2, with the identity of the D gene unclear. CDR3 sequence: CSAREFGRDTGELFF. The nucleotides read TGCAGTGCTAGAGAATTCGGACGGGACACCGGGGAGCTGTTTTTT.